These 15 T cell receptor beta chains originate from one sample sequenced in a study of T-cell memory formation after mild COVID-19. In TCRdb, the 5' RACE reads were re-called with MiXCR into one record per CDR3 protein. The table records 250,000 to 300,000 distinct CDR3 sequences, under 20% of them present only once. The sample taken for sequencing was PBMCs or a T cell subset sorted from them (not recorded which). These receptors came from a man younger than 35 who had mild COVID-19 (a few samples of this study predate the infection). Cell type and time point are not known.

The chain uses TRBV4-2 and TRBJ2-7; D perhaps matches TRBD1 (5 bases). Germline V gene lookup returns CDR1 LGHNA and CDR2 YNFKEQ. The CDR3 spans 15 residues. Trimming cost V 0 bases and J 3 bases, with 12 bases left between them. The CDR3 nucleotides are TGTGCCAGCAGCCAAGACAGGGTATCTAGCTACGAGCAGTACTTC. Protein sequence: CASSQDRVSSYEQYF.

This clonotype has ten or more counts. CDR3 DNA sequence: TGCGCCAGCAGCCAAGAAGGGGTTCGAAACACCGGGGAGCTGTTTTTT. Translating gives CASSQEGVRNTGELFF. The chain links TRBV4-3 to TRBJ2-2; a weak D match, TRBD1 (5 bases). V dropped 0 bases and J dropped 2 bases, with 10 bases sitting between them. The CDR3 is 16 amino acids. From germline, CDR1 is LGHNA and CDR2 YSLEER.

The chain has TRBV28 and TRBJ2-2, with unresolved D. The V end was cut by 8 bases, the J end by 0 bases, with 4 bases between. Germline V gene lookup returns CDR1 MDHEN and CDR2 SYDVKM. This CDR3 is built from 12 residues. CDR3 protein: CASDTNTGELFF. CDR3 nucleotides: TGTGCCAGCGATACGAACACCGGGGAGCTGTTTTTT.

CDR3 protein: CSARRAGGELFF. The CDR3 coding sequence is TGCAGTGCCCGTAGGGCAGGCGGGGAGCTGTTTTTT. The chain links TRBV20-1 to TRBJ2-2; D call uncertain. The V end lost 6 bases, the J end lost 7 bases, and 12 bases lay between the germline ends. The CDR3 extends over 12 amino acids. From germline, CDR1 is DFQATT and CDR2 SNEGSKA (reference sequence).

The V gene is TRBV20-1, the J gene TRBJ2-5; 8 bases map to TRBD2. Germline V CDR1 and CDR2: DFQATT, SNEGSKA (reference sequence). The J segment lost 5 bases and the V segment lost 7 bases, leaving 12 bases of the junction unmatched. The CDR3 has 14 residues. Written as DNA, the CDR3 is TGCAGTGTGGAGACGGGGGGGCCTTATGAGACCCAGTACTTC. Its translation is CSVETGGPYETQYF.

In its sample, this clonotype was seen a few times. The chain combines TRBV5-1 with TRBJ2-5; TRBD2 agrees at 13 bases. The CDR3 length is 15 residues. The V and J ends lost 3 bases and 5 bases, in that order; junction bases with no gene match: 4. CDR1 is SGHRS and CDR2 is YFSETQ in the germline V gene. CDR3 amino acids: CASSSGTSGEETQYF. As DNA, the CDR3 is TGCGCCAGCAGCTCCGGGACTAGCGGGGAGGAGACCCAGTACTTC.

This sequence joins TRBV5-1 and TRBJ1-5, with D unresolved. This CDR3 has 15 amino acids. V dropped 0 bases and J dropped 4 bases, with 11 bases sitting between them. CDR1 and CDR2 (germline): SGHRS, YFSETQ. The CDR3: CASSLVAGDNQPQHF. CDR3 nucleotides: TGCGCCAGCAGCTTGGTTGCCGGGGATAATCAGCCCCAGCATTTT.

This chain uses TRBV5-1 with TRBJ2-7, with 11 bases identical to TRBD2. Trimming cost V 0 bases and J 5 bases; bases outside gene matches: 4. Germline assignment: CDR1 SGHRS and CDR2 YFSETQ. The CDR3 spans 15 residues. CDR3 protein: CASSLGLAGINEQYV. CDR3 DNA: TGCGCCAGCAGCTTGGGACTAGCGGGGATCAACGAGCAGTACGTC.

J is TRBJ1-3 and V is TRBV4-2; TRBD1 is a possible D gene (5 bases). V was trimmed by 0 bases and J by 1 base, leaving 10 bases between them. This CDR3 has 16 amino acids. The germline CDR1 and CDR2 sequences are LGHNA and YNFKEQ. The CDR3 bases are TGTGCCAGCAGCCAAGAGTTGGGGCTTTCTGGAAACACCATATATTTT. Protein sequence: CASSQELGLSGNTIYF.

This clonotype has more than one count but fewer than ten. The chain carries TRBV4-1 and TRBJ2-7; D call uncertain. Between the trimmed V and J ends, which lost 0 bases and 7 bases, there was a span of 10 bases. Germline CDR1 MGHRA, CDR2 YSYEKL. There are 13 residues in the CDR3. The CDR3 DNA reads TGCGCCAGCAGCCAAGATCGGTGGAGTGAGCAGTACTTC. Residues: CASSQDRWSEQYF.

V gene TRBV27 combines with J gene TRBJ2-7, with D hard to call. The germline V and J ends were trimmed by 5 bases and 4 bases, with 18 bases remaining between them. Germline loops: CDR1 MNHEY, CDR2 SMNVEV (reference sequence). The CDR3 contains 15 residues. Here the CDR3 DNA reads TGTGCCAGCAGTCTCGAAGGGATCGCACAGTACGAGCAGTACTTC. Residues: CASSLEGIAQYEQYF.

The chain uses TRBV2 and TRBJ2-2; 10 bases are shared with TRBD2. CDR1 and CDR2 (germline): SNHLY, FYNNEI. The CDR3 covers 15 residues. V gave up 11 bases and J gave up 1 base; unmatched junction bases: 7. CDR3: CASTGTSVNTGELFF. Here the CDR3 DNA reads TGTGCCTCAACCGGGACTAGCGTGAACACCGGGGAGCTGTTTTTT.

This chain connects TRBV5-6 to TRBJ1-5; D ambiguous. Germline CDR1 SGHDT, CDR2 YYEEEE. Trimming removed 4 bases from V and 1 base from J, with 12 bases in between. This CDR3 is built from 15 residues. The CDR3 sequence is CASSLMVQSNQPQHF. The CDR3 DNA reads TGTGCCAGCAGCCTGATGGTACAGAGCAATCAGCCCCAGCATTTT.

The chain uses TRBV7-3 and TRBJ2-2; 8 bases align to TRBD2. The length of the CDR3 is 16 residues. Germline assignment: CDR1 SGHTA and CDR2 FQGTGA. The trim removed 1 base at V and 7 bases at J, leaving 8 bases unmatched. The DNA of the CDR3 is TGTGCCAGCAGCTTAATTTCTGCGGGGGGCGGCGGGGAGCTGTTTTTT. It yields the protein CASSLISAGGGGELFF.

This clonotype was detected only a few times. The chain carries TRBV24-1 and TRBJ2-1; possibly TRBD2 for D (6 bases). The CDR3 length is 16 residues. V lost 4 bases and J 5 bases, leaving 17 bases between the germline ends. Germline V gives CDR1 KGHDR, CDR2 SFDVKD. CDR3 DNA sequence: TGTGCCACCAGTGACACCAAGTCCTGGGGGGACAATGAGCAGTTCTTC. Protein sequence: CATSDTKSWGDNEQFF.